The 15 T cell receptor beta chains given below trace back to one sample, sequenced in a study of blood T cell repertoires in COVID-19. Profiling relied on immunoSEQ multiplex PCR, and the TCRdb table lists in-frame clones only, not all of them. The sample lists 120,000 to 150,000 clones, approximately 80% occurring once. The material sequenced was peripheral blood. The source of these receptors is a human donor in a cohort sampled during active COVID-19.

V usage is TRBV18 and J usage is TRBJ2-1; 9 positions match TRBD2. The length of the CDR3 is 15 residues. Per germline, CDR1 KGHSH and CDR2 LQKENI. V shed 4 bases and J 5 bases; nucleotides not matched to a gene: 6. The CDR3 DNA is TGTGCCAGCTCACAGAGCGGGGGGCCAAACAATGAGCAGTTCTTC. Its protein is CASSQSGGPNNEQFF.

This clone came up once. The rearrangement uses TRBV12-3 or TRBV12-4 and TRBJ1-6; perhaps TRBD1 as D (6 bases). V shed 4 bases and J shed 9 bases, with 10 bases lying between them. The CDR3 spans 13 residues. In nucleotides, the CDR3 is TGTGCCAGCAGTTCAGGGGAGAGTTCACCCCTCCACTTT. Translating gives CASSSGESSPLHF.

This chain's CDR3 is CASTSGTGFANEQFF. The CDR3 DNA reads as TGTGCCAGCACCTCCGGGACAGGGTTCGCAAATGAGCAGTTCTTC. The chain recombines TRBV25-1 with TRBJ2-1, with 9 bases fitting TRBD1. After removal of 7 bases from V and 7 bases from J, the junction contained 11 bases not matched to a gene. The CDR3 is 15 amino acids. Germline V gives CDR1 MGHDK, CDR2 SYGVNS.

The table lists this clone with a few counts. J is TRBJ2-1 and V is TRBV10-3, with D perhaps TRBD2 (6 bases). CDR3 length: 15 amino acids. The germline V and J ends were trimmed by 3 bases and 4 bases, with 13 bases remaining between them. The germline CDR1 and CDR2 sequences are ENHRY and SYGVKD. The chain's CDR3 is CAISDGGKSYNEQFF. CDR3 nucleotide sequence: TGTGCCATCAGTGATGGGGGGAAATCTTACAATGAGCAGTTCTTC.

The chain is built from TRBV10-1 and TRBJ2-7, with D possibly being TRBD2 (5 bases). V gave up 6 bases and J gave up 1 base, with 13 bases separating them. The CDR3 consists of 14 residues. CDR1 is WNHNN and CDR2 is SYGVQD in the germline V gene (reference sequence). Here the CDR3 DNA reads TGCGCCAGCAGGATACGAGGGCAATCCTACGAGCAGTACTTC. Its protein product is CASRIRGQSYEQYF.

The rearrangement uses TRBV7-6 and TRBJ2-5, with 7 bases identical to TRBD2. The V segment lost 2 bases and the J segment 5 bases; nucleotides outside the gene matches: 11. Germline V gene sequence: CDR1 SGHVS, CDR2 FNYEAQ. The CDR3 extends over 16 amino acids. As DNA, the CDR3 is TGTGCCAGCAGCTTATTCGGGGGGTTGAATCGGGAGACCCAGTACTTC. This encodes CASSLFGGLNRETQYF.

This chain joins TRBV4-3 and TRBJ2-5, with 8 bases matching TRBD2. Germline V gene lookup returns CDR1 LGHNA and CDR2 YSLEER. J lost 2 bases, V lost 3 bases, and 5 bases had no gene match. The CDR3 consists of 15 residues. The CDR3 spells CASSHNTGGQETQYF. Here the CDR3 DNA reads TGCGCCAGCAGCCATAACACGGGGGGGCAAGAGACCCAGTACTTC.

The chain carries TRBV6-2 or TRBV6-3 and TRBJ1-2, with unresolved D. CDR3 length: 14 residues. Trimming left V 5 bases short and J 8 bases short, with 18 bases between. Germline V CDR1 and CDR2: MNHEY, SVGEGT. CDR3 region: CASSNGWSEWGYTF. In DNA form, the CDR3 reads TGTGCCAGCAGTAACGGTTGGTCGGAGTGGGGCTACACCTTC.

The V gene is TRBV4-3, the J gene TRBJ2-3, with TRBD2 as a possible D gene (6 bases). The CDR3 runs 15 residues. CDR1 is LGHNA and CDR2 is YSLEER in the germline V gene. The germline V and J ends were trimmed by 1 base and 4 bases, with 12 bases remaining between them. The CDR3 sequence is CASSQGGGEADTQYF. For the CDR3, the DNA is TGCGCCAGCAGCCAAGGTGGAGGGGAAGCAGATACGCAGTATTTT.

For the CDR3, the DNA is TGTGCCAGCAGTTACGACGGGACAGGGCGCGGCTACACCTTC. It codes for CASSYDGTGRGYTF. The rearrangement uses TRBV6-5 and TRBJ1-2, with 9 nucleotides matching TRBD1. J lost 8 bases, V lost 2 bases, and 6 bases had no gene match. The CDR3 sequence is 14 residues long. Germline CDR1 is MNHEY and CDR2 is SVGAGI.

V and J are TRBV7-2 and TRBJ1-1; D is unclear. The CDR3 sequence is 16 residues long. With 1 base removed from V and 0 bases from J, the gap between germline ends came to 12 bases. Germline loops: CDR1 SGHTA, CDR2 FQGNSA. The CDR3 is CASSLVPTMMNTEAFF. CDR3 nucleotides: TGTGCCAGCAGCTTAGTTCCAACTATGATGAACACTGAAGCTTTCTTT.

J is TRBJ1-4 and V is TRBV19, with D possibly matching TRBD1 (5 bases). This CDR3 comprises 14 residues. V was cut by 5 bases and J by 8 bases, with 15 bases left in between. Germline V gives CDR1 LNHDA, CDR2 SQIVND (reference sequence). The CDR3 DNA reads as TGTGCCAGTAGTGACGGGGGAGGGCGAGAAAAACTGTTTTTT. Encoded protein: CASSDGGGREKLFF.

The chain uses TRBV5-1 and TRBJ1-1, with 7 bases lining up with TRBD1. CDR3 length: 16 residues. V lost 3 bases to trimming and J lost 0 bases; unmatched junction nucleotides: 8. Germline V gene sequence: CDR1 SGHRS, CDR2 YFSETQ. Here the CDR3 reads CASSWTGQFMNTEAFF. The CDR3 DNA is TGCGCCAGCAGCTGGACGGGACAGTTCATGAACACTGAAGCTTTCTTT.

This clone was picked up one time. The chain links TRBV20-1 to TRBJ2-4; no clear D. Between the trimmed V and J ends, which lost 7 bases and 6 bases, there was a span of 10 bases. The CDR3 totals 11 residues. CDR1 and CDR2 (germline): DFQATT, SNEGSKA (reference sequence). Here the CDR3 reads CSGARRNIQYF. The CDR3 DNA is TGCAGTGGGGCCCGAAGAAACATTCAGTACTTC.

The rearrangement joins TRBV7-2 to TRBJ1-5, with D maybe TRBD1 (5 bases). Germline CDR1 is SGHTA and CDR2 is FQGNSA. This CDR3 is built from 15 residues. Trimming shortened V by 1 base and J by 7 bases, and 14 bases separated the two germline ends. In DNA, the CDR3 is TGTGCCAGCAGCTTAGAGTTGGGGGGGTGGCAGCCCCAGCATTTT. Its protein product is CASSLELGGWQPQHF. The full variable domain, rest sourced from reference TRBV7-2 and TRBJ1-5, is GAGVSQSPSNKVTEKGKDVELRCDPISGHTALYWYRQSLGQGLEFLIYFQGNSAPDKSGLPSDRFSAERTGGSVSTLTIQRTQQEDSAVYLCASSLELGGWQPQHFGDGTRLSIL.